The rows below give T cell receptor beta chains drawn from one sample of a study of graft-versus-host responses after intestinal transplantation. Their recognized antigens are unknown. Clones were sequenced by immunoSEQ multiplex PCR, and TCRdb holds only the in-frame ones, with some missing. The data contain about 88,000 clones, about 95% of them seen just once; the ten biggest clones take up 0.15% to 0.2%. Sequenced material: unstimulated CD4+ T cells sorted from spleen or lymph node cells, taken before transplant. These receptors were collected from a human donor who was the organ donor for an intestinal transplant. The CDR3 runs from the conserved cysteine through the conserved F or W. Each record gives: V gene, J gene, CDR3 protein.

>TRBV4-2|TRBJ2-6
CAGSQVVGASSGANVLTF
>TRBV7-9|TRBJ2-5
CASSRSGSVGPHGETQYF
>TRBV27|TRBJ1-2
CASSSPGGGDYGYTF
>TRBV4-3|TRBJ1-1
CASSHAPPGTGQGAFF
>TRBV5-1|TRBJ1-4
CASRGPNEKLFF
>TRBV6-6|TRBJ1-1
CASSYSQTAFF
>TRBV4-3|TRBJ2-1
CASSQDGPYNEQFF
>TRBV19|TRBJ1-5
CASNWGSGSNQPQHF
>TRBV2|TRBJ2-1
CASKTYNEQFF
>TRBV11-3|TRBJ2-7
CASSRDRNYEQYF
>TRBV29-1|TRBJ2-5
CSVGTAVWETQYF
>TRBV6-4|TRBJ2-3
CASSLGTSGGYTQYF
>TRBV10-2|TRBJ2-3
CASSDTVPAQYF
>TRBV11-3|TRBJ1-1
CASSLEPLRGPANTEAFF
>TRBV15|TRBJ2-7
CATSRDPGGWEQYF
>TRBV7-9|TRBJ2-7
CASSETGGASYEQYF
>TRBV5-1|TRBJ2-2
CASSPLTANTGELFF
>TRBV11-1|TRBJ2-4
CASSLGQGLSKNIQYF
>TRBV6-1|TRBJ2-3
CASSATSGGTDTQYF
>TRBV28|TRBJ2-7
CASSLRPGNMIYEQYF
>TRBV5-1|NA
CASSWEGTGGFYEQYF
>TRBV7-2|TRBJ2-3
CASSPRERRRDTQYF
>TRBV7-9|TRBJ1-6
CASSGDAGGSPLHF